The rows below give T cell receptor beta chains drawn from one sample of a study of control samples from healthy donors and cancer patients. Sequencing was performed with immunoSEQ multiplex PCR; in TCRdb, only in-frame clones are kept and a portion is missing. The profile shows some 150,000 clones, about 93% of them singletons. Input material: blood. These receptors were collected from a man aged 50 to 60 in good health. Each CDR3 is given with its conserved first and last residue. The D gene is left open where the match is weak. The listing skips clone size in some rows; elsewhere it reads once, few, many or a size class.

TRBV27	TRBD1	NA	TRBJ1-4	TGTGCCAGCAGGTTAAACTACCAGGGGGCGAATGAAAAACTGTTTTTT	CASRLNYQGANEKLFF
TRBV6-5	NA	NA	TRBJ1-2	TGTGCCAGCAGTCCGGACTTGTACTATGGCTACACCTTC	CASSPDLYYGYTF
TRBV14	NA	NA	TRBJ1-2	TGTGCCAGCAGCCACATGATTTCCGGGTACTATGGCTACACCTTC	CASSHMISGYYGYTF
TRBV15	NA	NA	TRBJ2-1	TGTGCCACCAGCATGACAGGGAGGGAGCAGTTCTTC	CATSMTGREQFF
TRBV2	NA	NA	TRBJ1-1	TGTGCCAGCAGGGCGGTGGGCAAACGAAACACTGAAGCTTTCTTT	CASRAVGKRNTEAFF
TRBV6-6	TRBD2	once	TRBJ2-5	TGTGCCAGCCTTTATTCGGGAGGGCCAGGGAAGACCCAGTACTTC	CASLYSGGPGKTQYF
TRBV19	NA	NA	TRBJ2-3	TGTGCCAGTACCCGGGCGGGCTATGCAGATACGCAGTATTTT	CASTRAGYADTQYF
TRBV5-1	NA	NA	TRBJ2-7	TGCGCCAGCAAACCCCCGGAGGGGGGCGTCGACGAGCAGTACTTC	CASKPPEGGVDEQYF
TRBV24-1	NA	NA	TRBJ1-1	TGTGCCACCAGTGATTTCTCGGAGAGCACTGAAGCTTTCTTT	CATSDFSESTEAFF
TRBV13	NA	NA	TRBJ1-3	TGTGCCAGCAGCTCGGGGGGTTCTGGAAACACCATATATTTT	CASSSGGSGNTIYF
TRBV5-1	TRBD1	NA	TRBJ1-2	TGCGCCAGCAGCGCGGGACAGGGGGACTATGGCTACACCTTC	CASSAGQGDYGYTF
TRBV3-1/TRBV3-2	NA	NA	TRBJ1-2	TGTGCCAGCAGTAACGGCCCTTATGGCTACACCTTC	CASSNGPYGYTF
TRBV6-5	NA	NA	TRBJ1-1	TGTGCCAGCAGTTATTCCACATTGAACACTGAAGCTTTCTTT	CASSYSTLNTEAFF
TRBV10-2	TRBD1	NA	TRBJ1-5	TGCGCCAGCAGTGAGGCGGGGACAGGGTTTAATCAGCCCCAGCATTTT	CASSEAGTGFNQPQHF
TRBV5-1	TRBD2	NA	TRBJ2-1	TGCGCCAGCAGCTCCCCCGGGGGGGCCCGGGTCTACAATGAGCAGTTCTTC	CASSSPGGARVYNEQFF
TRBV11-2	NA	once	TRBJ1-2	TGTGCCAGCAGCTTAGCGGGCGGCTACACCTTC	CASSLAGGYTF
TRBV19	NA	NA	TRBJ2-1	TGTGCCAGTAGTATCATCCCGGGAAATGAGCAGTTCTTC	CASSIIPGNEQFF
TRBV7-2	TRBD1	NA	TRBJ2-7	TGTGCCAGCAGCTTAAGGGGAGGGACAGGGAGCTCCTACGAGCAGTACTTC	CASSLRGGTGSSYEQYF
TRBV4-1	NA	NA	TRBJ2-7	TGCGCCAGCAGCCAAGAGGGCTACGAGCAGTACTTC	CASSQEGYEQYF
TRBV7-7	TRBD2	NA	TRBJ2-2	TGTGCTAGCAGCTTTAGGAGCGGGAGCCCGAACACCGGGGAGCTGTTTTTT	CASSFRSGSPNTGELFF
TRBV27	NA	few	TRBJ1-3	TGTGCCAGCCGGACGGGACCCTCGGGAAACACCATATATTTT	CASRTGPSGNTIYF
TRBV20-1	NA	NA	TRBJ1-1	TGCAGTGCTAGTGGGCAGAGGAACACTGAAGCTTTCTTT	CSASGQRNTEAFF
TRBV11-2	TRBD2	NA	TRBJ2-1	TGTGCCAGCAGCTTTAAAGCGGGGGCTAGCGGGAGTGGTGAGCAGTTCTTC	CASSFKAGASGSGEQFF
TRBV28	NA	NA	TRBJ2-2	TGTGCCAGCAACACCGGGACCGTGGCGGGGGAGCTGTTTTTT	CASNTGTVAGELFF
TRBV27	NA	NA	TRBJ1-3	TGTGCCAGCAGTTTAGGGGGGGCTGGAAACACCATATATTTT	CASSLGGAGNTIYF
TRBV29-1	TRBD2	NA	TRBJ2-7	TGCAGCGTCGCGGGACTAGCGGGAGGCTACGAGCAGTACTTC	CSVAGLAGGYEQYF
TRBV27	TRBD1	NA	TRBJ1-5	TGTGCCAGCAGATACAGGGGTGGGGGCCAGCCCCAGCATTTT	CASRYRGGGQPQHF
TRBV7-6	TRBD1	NA	TRBJ2-1	TGTGCCAGCAGCCAGGGGGTACGGAATGAGCAGTTCTTC	CASSQGVRNEQFF
TRBV28	NA	NA	TRBJ1-2	TGTGCCAGCAGTGGGCAGGGGCGCGGAAACTATGGCTACACCTTC	CASSGQGRGNYGYTF
TRBV18	NA	NA	TRBJ2-1	TGTGCCAGCTCACCAGGGTTCTCCAATGAGCAGTTCTTC	CASSPGFSNEQFF
TRBV5-4	TRBD2	NA	TRBJ2-7	TGTGCCAGCAGCTTAGGACTAGCGGTGCCTGGAGAGCAGTACTTC	CASSLGLAVPGEQYF
TRBV19	NA	NA	TRBJ2-3	TGTGCCAGTAGTGACGGAGGTGGGACAGATACGCAGTATTTT	CASSDGGGTDTQYF
TRBV5-5	NA	NA	TRBJ2-2	TGTGCCAGCAGCTGGACCGGGGTCCCCGGGGAGCTGTTTTTT	CASSWTGVPGELFF
TRBV2	NA	NA	TRBJ2-6	TGTGCCAGCACCCGGTCCGGGGCCAACGTCCTGACTTTC	CASTRSGANVLTF
TRBV7-2	TRBD1	NA	TRBJ1-4	TGTGCCAGCAGCTCGGACAGGGATAATGAAAAACTGTTTTTT	CASSSDRDNEKLFF
TRBV28	NA	NA	TRBJ2-6	TGTGCCAGCAGTCTAAACCTTTACAGCTCTGGGGCCAACGTCCTGACTTTC	CASSLNLYSSGANVLTF
TRBV5-1	NA	NA	TRBJ2-3	TGCGCCAGCAGGCTAGGTCGGGATACGCAGTATTTT	CASRLGRDTQYF
TRBV19	TRBD2	NA	TRBJ2-5	TGTGCCAGTAAACTAGCGGGAGGGTCAGGGTCCCAGTACTTC	CASKLAGGSGSQYF
TRBV11-3	NA	once	TRBJ2-7	TGTGCCAGCAGCTTCCGAAGGCAGGCCCGTTTAGTCGAGCAGTACTTC	CASSFRRQARLVEQYF
TRBV30	NA	NA	TRBJ1-1	TGTGCCTGGAGTGTTGGGAACACTGAAGCTTTCTTT	CAWSVGNTEAFF
TRBV3-1/TRBV3-2	NA	NA	TRBJ2-4	TGTGCCAGCAGCCAAGTTACGCTAGCCAAAAACATTCAGTACTTC	CASSQVTLAKNIQYF
TRBV5-5	NA	NA	TRBJ1-2	TGTGCCAGCAGCTCCGGGGCCCTTGGCTACACCTTC	CASSSGALGYTF
TRBV6-4	NA	NA	TRBJ1-2	TGTGCCAGCAGTCAAGACGAGGGCTATGGCTACACCTTC	CASSQDEGYGYTF
TRBV13	NA	NA	TRBJ2-7	TGTGCCAGCAGCCGTGGACAGAGCTCCTACGAGCAGTACTTC	CASSRGQSSYEQYF